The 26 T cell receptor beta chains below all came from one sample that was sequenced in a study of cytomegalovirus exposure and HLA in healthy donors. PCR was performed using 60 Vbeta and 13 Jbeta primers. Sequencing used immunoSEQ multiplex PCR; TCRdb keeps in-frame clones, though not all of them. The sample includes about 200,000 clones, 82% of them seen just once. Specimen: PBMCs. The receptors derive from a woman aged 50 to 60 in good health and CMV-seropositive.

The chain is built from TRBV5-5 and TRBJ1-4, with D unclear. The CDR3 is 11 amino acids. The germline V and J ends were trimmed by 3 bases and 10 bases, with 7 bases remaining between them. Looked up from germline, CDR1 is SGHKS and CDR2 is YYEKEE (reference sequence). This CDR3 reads CASSSSGKLFF. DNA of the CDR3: TGTGCCAGCAGCTCGAGCGGAAAACTGTTTTTT.

In DNA form, the CDR3 reads TGTGCCAGCAGCTTAACCGGGACAGGTGGGACAGATACGCAGTATTTT. Residues: CASSLTGTGGTDTQYF. The V and J genes are TRBV7-3 and TRBJ2-3; 8 bases are shared with TRBD1. J lost 3 bases, V lost 0 bases, and 5 bases had no gene match. The germline V gene has CDR1 SGHTA and CDR2 FQGTGA. This CDR3 spans 16 amino acids.

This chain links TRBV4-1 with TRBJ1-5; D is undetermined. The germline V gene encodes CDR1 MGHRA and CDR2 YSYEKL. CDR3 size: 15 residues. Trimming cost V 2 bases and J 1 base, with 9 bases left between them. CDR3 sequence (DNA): TGCGCCAGCAGCCAAAGCGAAACCAGCAATCAGCCCCAGCATTTT. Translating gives CASSQSETSNQPQHF.

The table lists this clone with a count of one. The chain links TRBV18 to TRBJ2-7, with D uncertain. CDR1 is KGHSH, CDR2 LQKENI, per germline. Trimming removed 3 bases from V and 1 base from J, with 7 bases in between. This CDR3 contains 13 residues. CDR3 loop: CASSPSSSYEQYF. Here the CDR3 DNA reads TGTGCCAGCTCACCGTCCAGTTCCTACGAGCAGTACTTC. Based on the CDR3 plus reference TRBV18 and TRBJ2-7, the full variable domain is NAGVMQNPRHLVRRRGQEARLRCSPMKGHSHVYWYRQLPEEGLKFMVYLQKENIIDESGMPKERFSAEFPKEGPSILRIQQVVRGDSAAYFCASSPSSSYEQYFGPGTRLTVT.

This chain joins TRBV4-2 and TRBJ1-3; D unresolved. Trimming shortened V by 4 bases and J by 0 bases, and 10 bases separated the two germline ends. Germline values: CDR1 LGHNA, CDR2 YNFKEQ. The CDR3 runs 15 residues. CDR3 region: CASSPTQNSGNTIYF. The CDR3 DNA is TGTGCCAGCAGCCCAACACAAAACTCTGGAAACACCATATATTTT.

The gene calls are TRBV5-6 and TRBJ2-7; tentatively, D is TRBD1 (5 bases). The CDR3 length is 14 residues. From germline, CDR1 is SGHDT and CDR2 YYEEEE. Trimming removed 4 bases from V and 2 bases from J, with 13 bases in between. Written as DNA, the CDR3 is TGTGCCAGCAGCCAACAGGACCTCACCTACGAGCAGTACTTC. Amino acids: CASSQQDLTYEQYF.

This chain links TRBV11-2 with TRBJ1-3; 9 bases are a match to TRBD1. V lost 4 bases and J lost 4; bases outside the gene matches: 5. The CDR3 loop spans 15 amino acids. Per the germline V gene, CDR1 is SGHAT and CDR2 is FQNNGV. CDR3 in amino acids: CASSSGTGHGNTIYF. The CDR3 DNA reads TGTGCCAGCAGCTCCGGGACAGGGCACGGAAACACCATATATTTT.

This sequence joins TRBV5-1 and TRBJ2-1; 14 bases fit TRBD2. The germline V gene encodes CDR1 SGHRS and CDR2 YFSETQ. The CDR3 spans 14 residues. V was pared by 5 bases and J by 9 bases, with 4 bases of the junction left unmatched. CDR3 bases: TGCGCCAGCAGGGGACTAGCGGGAGTGCGTGAGCAGTTCTTC. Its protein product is CASRGLAGVREQFF. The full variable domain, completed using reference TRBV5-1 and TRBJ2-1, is KAGVTQTPRYLIKTRGQQVTLSCSPISGHRSVSWYQQTPGQGLQFLFEYFSETQRNKGNFPGRFSGRQFSNSRSEMNVSTLELGDSALYLCASRGLAGVREQFFGPGTRLTVL.

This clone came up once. CDR3 DNA: TGTGCCAGCAGCTACAGCGCACAGGGCGGCACTGAAGCTTTCTTT. This codes for CASSYSAQGGTEAFF. The chain links TRBV7-2 to TRBJ1-1; TRBD1 is a possible D gene (6 bases). Germline CDR1 SGHTA, CDR2 FQGNSA. Trimming shortened V by 4 bases and J by 4 bases, and 16 bases separated the two germline ends. The CDR3 is 15 amino acids.

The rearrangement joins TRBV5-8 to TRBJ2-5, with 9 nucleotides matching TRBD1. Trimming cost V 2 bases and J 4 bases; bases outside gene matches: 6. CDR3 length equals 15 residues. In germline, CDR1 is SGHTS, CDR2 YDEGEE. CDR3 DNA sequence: TGTGCCAGCAGCTTCGGGGACAGGGTATCAGAGACCCAGTACTTC. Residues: CASSFGDRVSETQYF.

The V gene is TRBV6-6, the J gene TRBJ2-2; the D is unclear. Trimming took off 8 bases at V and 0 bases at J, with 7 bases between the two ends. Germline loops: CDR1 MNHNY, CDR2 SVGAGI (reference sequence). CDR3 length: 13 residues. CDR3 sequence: CASRDTNTGELFF. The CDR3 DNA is TGTGCCAGCCGAGACACGAACACCGGGGAGCTGTTTTTT.

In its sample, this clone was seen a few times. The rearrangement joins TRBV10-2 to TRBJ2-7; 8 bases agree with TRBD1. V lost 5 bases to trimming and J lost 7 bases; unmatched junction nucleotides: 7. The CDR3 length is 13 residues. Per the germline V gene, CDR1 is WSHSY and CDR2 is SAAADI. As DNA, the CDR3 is TGCGCCAGCAGTTCCCAGGGGGCAGGAGAGCAGTACTTC. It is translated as CASSSQGAGEQYF.

Here the CDR3 reads CASSPGQVHNEQFF. The CDR3 nucleotides read TGTGCCAGCAGCCCGGGACAGGTTCACAATGAGCAGTTCTTC. V is TRBV7-8 and J is TRBJ2-1, with 8 positions matching TRBD1. CDR3 length equals 14 residues. Germline V gives CDR1 SGHVS, CDR2 FQNEAQ. J lost 5 bases, V lost 5 bases, and 5 bases had no gene match.

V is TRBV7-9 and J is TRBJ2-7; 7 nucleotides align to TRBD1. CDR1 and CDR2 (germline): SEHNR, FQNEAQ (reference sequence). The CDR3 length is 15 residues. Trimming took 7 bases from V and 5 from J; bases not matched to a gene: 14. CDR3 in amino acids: CASTHPTGAEDEQYF. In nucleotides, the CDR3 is TGTGCCAGCACACATCCCACAGGGGCGGAAGACGAGCAGTACTTC.

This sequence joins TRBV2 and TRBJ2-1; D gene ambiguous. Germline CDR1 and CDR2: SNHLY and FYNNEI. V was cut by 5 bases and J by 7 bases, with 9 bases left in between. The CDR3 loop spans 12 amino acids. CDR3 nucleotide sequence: TGTGCCAGCAGTCAAAACGGGAATGAGCAGTTCTTC. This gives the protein CASSQNGNEQFF.

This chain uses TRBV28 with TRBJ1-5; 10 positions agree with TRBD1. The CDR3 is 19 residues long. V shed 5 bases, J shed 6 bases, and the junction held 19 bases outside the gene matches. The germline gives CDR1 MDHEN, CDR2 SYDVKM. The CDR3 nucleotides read TGTGCCAGCAGTCCCATCACCAAGTCCCGGGACAGGGGTAGTCAGCCCCAGCATTTT. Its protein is CASSPITKSRDRGSQPQHF.

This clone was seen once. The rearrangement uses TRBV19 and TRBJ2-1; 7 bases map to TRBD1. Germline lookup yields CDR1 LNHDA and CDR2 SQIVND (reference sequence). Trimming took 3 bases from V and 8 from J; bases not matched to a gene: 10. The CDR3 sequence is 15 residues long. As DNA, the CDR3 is TGTGCCAGTAGTATCGGCACAGGGGCGGTGGATGAGCAGTTCTTC. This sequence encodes CASSIGTGAVDEQFF.

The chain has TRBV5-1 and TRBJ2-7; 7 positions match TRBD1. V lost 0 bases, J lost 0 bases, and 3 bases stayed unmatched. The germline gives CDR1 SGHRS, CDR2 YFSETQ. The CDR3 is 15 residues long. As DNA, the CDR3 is TGCGCCAGCAGCTTGGCAGGGACAGCCTCCTACGAGCAGTACTTC. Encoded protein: CASSLAGTASYEQYF. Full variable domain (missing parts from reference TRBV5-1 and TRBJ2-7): KAGVTQTPRYLIKTRGQQVTLSCSPISGHRSVSWYQQTPGQGLQFLFEYFSETQRNKGNFPGRFSGRQFSNSRSEMNVSTLELGDSALYLCASSLAGTASYEQYFGPGTRLTVT.

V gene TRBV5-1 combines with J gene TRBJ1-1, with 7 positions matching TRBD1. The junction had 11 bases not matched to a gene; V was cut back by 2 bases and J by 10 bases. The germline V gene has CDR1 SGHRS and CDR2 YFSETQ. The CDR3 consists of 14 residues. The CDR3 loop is CASSFGEGQPTAFF. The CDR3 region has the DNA TGCGCCAGCAGCTTTGGCGAGGGACAGCCCACAGCTTTCTTT.

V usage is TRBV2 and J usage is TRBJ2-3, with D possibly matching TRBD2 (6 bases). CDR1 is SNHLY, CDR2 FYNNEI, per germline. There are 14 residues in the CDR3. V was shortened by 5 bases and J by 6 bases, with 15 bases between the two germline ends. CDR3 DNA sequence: TGTGCCAGCAGTTTGCGGGGCTTAGTTGATACGCAGTATTTT. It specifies CASSLRGLVDTQYF. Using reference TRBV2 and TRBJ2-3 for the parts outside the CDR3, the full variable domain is EPEVTQTPSHQVTQMGQEVILRCVPISNHLYFYWYRQILGQKVEFLVSFYNNEISEKSEIFDDQFSVERPDGSNFTLKIRSTKLEDSAMYFCASSLRGLVDTQYFGPGTRLTVL.

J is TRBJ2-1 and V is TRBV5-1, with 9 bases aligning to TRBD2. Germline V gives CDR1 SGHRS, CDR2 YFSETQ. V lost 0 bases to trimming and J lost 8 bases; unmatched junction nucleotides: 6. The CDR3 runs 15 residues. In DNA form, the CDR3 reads TGCGCCAGCAGCTTGGTCGGTAGCGGGAGAGATGAGCAGTTCTTC. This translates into CASSLVGSGRDEQFF.

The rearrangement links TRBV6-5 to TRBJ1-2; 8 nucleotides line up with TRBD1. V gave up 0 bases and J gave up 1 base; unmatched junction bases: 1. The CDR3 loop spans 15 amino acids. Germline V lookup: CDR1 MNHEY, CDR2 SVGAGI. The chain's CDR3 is CASSYSTGGNYGYTF. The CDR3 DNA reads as TGTGCCAGCAGTTACTCAACAGGGGGTAACTATGGCTACACCTTC.

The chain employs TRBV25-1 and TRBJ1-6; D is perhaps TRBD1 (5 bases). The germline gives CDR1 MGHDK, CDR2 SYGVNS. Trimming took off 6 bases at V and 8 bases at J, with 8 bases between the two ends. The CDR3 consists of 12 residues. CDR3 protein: CASREQDSPLHF. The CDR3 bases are TGTGCCAGCAGGGAACAGGATTCACCCCTCCACTTT.

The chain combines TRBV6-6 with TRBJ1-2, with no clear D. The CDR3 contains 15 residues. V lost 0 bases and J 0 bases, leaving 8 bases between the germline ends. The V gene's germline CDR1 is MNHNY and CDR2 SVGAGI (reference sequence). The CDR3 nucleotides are TGTGCCAGCAGTTACTCCACTAGCGCTAACTATGGCTACACCTTC. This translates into CASSYSTSANYGYTF.

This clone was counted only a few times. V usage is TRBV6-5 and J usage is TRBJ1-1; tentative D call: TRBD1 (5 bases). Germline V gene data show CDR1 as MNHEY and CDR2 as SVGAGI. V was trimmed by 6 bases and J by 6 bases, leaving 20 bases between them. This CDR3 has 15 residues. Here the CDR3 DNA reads TGTGCCAGCAGCCCCAATGTCGGGGGTCGGCCTGAAGCTTTCTTT. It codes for CASSPNVGGRPEAFF.

CDR3 amino acids: CASNQVSTDTQYF. The CDR3 DNA sequence: TGCGCCAGCAACCAGGTTTCCACAGATACGCAGTATTTT. V usage is TRBV5-1 and J usage is TRBJ2-3; no clear D gene. The length of the CDR3 is 13 residues. The V end was cut by 6 bases, the J end by 2 bases, with 10 bases between. Germline CDR1 is SGHRS and CDR2 is YFSETQ.